The T cell receptor (beta chain) described here comes from a study of cytomegalovirus exposure and HLA in healthy donors. Healthy bone marrow donors made up the donor group. PCR used 60 Vbeta primers and 13 Jbeta primers. Libraries were prepared by immunoSEQ multiplex PCR; TCRdb keeps only in-frame clonotypes and omits some of them. The sample contains some 140,000 clones, approximately 9% of which appear only once. Notes on the study in general: Researchers reported from a later analysis that most CMV-associated TCR beta chains appeared HLA-restricted. The study labeled 164 TCR beta chains cytomegalovirus-associated. A link between a missense DCLRE1C variant and TCR beta V- and J-gene trimming emerged from a later analysis.

V was cut by 1 base and J by 4 bases, with 24 bases left in between. CDR1 SGHTA and CDR2 FQGNSA come from the germline V gene. This CDR3 contains 19 residues. The table lists this clone with a few counts. Its matching antigen is unknown. This TCR derives from a middle-aged woman in good health and CMV-seropositive. Sequencing was performed on PBMCs. This sequence joins TRBV7-2 and TRBJ2-3; TRBD2 is a possible D gene (6 bases). The CDR3 DNA sequence: TGTGCCAGCAGCTTAGTTTTTAGCGGCCCAACCCTAGGGCCAGATACGCAGTATTTT. It specifies CASSLVFSGPTLGPDTQYF. The full variable domain, rest sourced from reference TRBV7-2 and TRBJ2-3, is GAGVSQSPSNKVTEKGKDVELRCDPISGHTALYWYRQSLGQGLEFLIYFQGNSAPDKSGLPSDRFSAERTGGSVSTLTIQRTQQEDSAVYLCASSLVFSGPTLGPDTQYFGPGTRLTVL.